This T cell receptor (beta chain) appears in the sequencing data of a study of blood T cell repertoires in COVID-19. As for the study in general: Acute and convalescent COVID-19 samples came from the United States, Italy and Spain.

Using immunoSEQ multiplex PCR, the repertoire was profiled, and TCRdb retains in-frame clones only, with some absent. The sample carries some 270,000 clones, roughly nine tenths recorded once. The length of the CDR3 is 11 residues. The V and J ends lost 6 bases and 6 bases, in that order; junction bases with no gene match: 0. The germline V gene has CDR1 SNHLY and CDR2 FYNNEI. The origin of this receptor is a woman aged 35 to 49 who had recovered from COVID-19. This chain joins TRBV2 and TRBJ1-1, with 8 bases matching TRBD1. What was sequenced was PBMCs or T cells enriched from blood (not recorded which). CDR3 sequence reads: CASRDRAEAFF. Here the CDR3 DNA reads TGTGCCAGCAGGGACAGGGCTGAAGCTTTCTTT.